A single sample is the source of the 7 T cell receptor beta chains below, sequenced in a study of OX40 agonist ivuxolimab in advanced cancers. The library was prepared using the immunoSEQ multiplex PCR assay. TCRdb re-hosts the immuneACCESS table, in-frame sequences only. Its copies lack some clones; in the studies checked, an unresolved V gene accounts for under half of them, and the cause for the rest is not known. This sample gives tens of thousands of clones in total; roughly 86% of them show up just once. 7.8% of the sample comes from the top ten. The specimen was CD4+ or CD8+ T cells sorted from blood, collected in a trial of the OX40 agonist ivuxolimab. The receptors come from an adult with an advanced solid tumor such as melanoma, head and neck, liver or kidney cancer.

The chain links TRBV9 to TRBJ2-3; TRBD2 might be the D (5 bases). V shed 3 bases and J shed 2 bases, with 13 bases lying between them. The CDR3 length is 15 residues. The germline V gene has CDR1 SGDLS and CDR2 YYNGEE. In nucleotides, the CDR3 is TGTGCCAGCAGCGCCCTAGCTCTTCTCACAGATACGCAGTATTTT. Its protein is CASSALALLTDTQYF.

This chain connects TRBV11-2 to TRBJ2-2; 7 bases line up with TRBD2. J lost 5 bases, V lost 6 bases, and 9 bases had no gene match. Germline CDR1 SGHAT, CDR2 FQNNGV. The CDR3 totals 15 residues. The CDR3 is CASSRGSLRTGELFF. The DNA for the CDR3 is TGTGCCAGCAGTCGCGGGAGTTTACGGACCGGGGAGCTGTTTTTT.

J is TRBJ2-5 and V is TRBV27, with 7 bases matching TRBD1. Germline CDR1 and CDR2: MNHEY and SMNVEV (reference sequence). With 5 bases clipped from V and 3 bases from J, the junction kept 6 bases outside the gene matches. The CDR3 consists of 14 residues. The CDR3 coding sequence is TGTGCCAGCAGTCGGGGACAGCTTAAAGAGACCCAGTACTTC. Translated: CASSRGQLKETQYF.

The rearrangement links TRBV5-6 to TRBJ1-6; D not certain. The germline V gene encodes CDR1 SGHDT and CDR2 YYEEEE. V lost 0 bases, J lost 0 bases, and 7 bases lay in between. The CDR3 consists of 16 residues. The CDR3 spells CASSLAGSSYNSPLHF. CDR3 nucleotides: TGTGCCAGCAGCTTGGCGGGGAGCTCCTATAATTCACCCCTCCACTTT. The whole variable domain, filled in from reference TRBV5-6 and TRBJ1-6, reads DAGVTQSPTHLIKTRGQQVTLRCSPKSGHDTVSWYQQALGQGPQFIFQYYEEEERQRGNFPDRFSGHQFPNYSSELNVNALLLGDSALYLCASSLAGSSYNSPLHFGNGTRLTVT.

The V and J genes are TRBV2 and TRBJ2-7, with D uncertain. Between the trimmed V and J ends, which lost 2 bases and 4 bases, there was a span of 6 bases. The germline CDR1 and CDR2 sequences are SNHLY and FYNNEI. The CDR3 is made up of 12 amino acids. This chain's CDR3 is CASSERWYEQYF. CDR3 nucleotides: TGTGCCAGCAGTGAAAGGTGGTACGAGCAGTACTTC.

This chain uses TRBV15 with TRBJ1-2; TRBD1 is a possible D gene (5 bases). The CDR3 totals 15 residues. Germline V lookup: CDR1 LNHNV, CDR2 YYDKDF (reference sequence). Trimming pared 0 bases from V and 5 bases from J, leaving 13 bases between. CDR3 sequence (DNA): TGTGCCACCAGCAGAGATAGTGGAGGGGAGTATGGCTACACCTTC. It specifies CATSRDSGGEYGYTF.

This rearrangement joins TRBV13 to TRBJ2-1, with a weak D call TRBD2 (6 bases). Trimming stripped 0 bases from V and 1 base from J, with 7 bases between. Per germline, CDR1 PRHDT and CDR2 FYEKMQ (reference sequence). The CDR3 loop spans 15 amino acids. In nucleotides, the CDR3 is TGTGCCAGCAGCTTAGGCGGGAGTTCCTACAATGAGCAGTTCTTC. This encodes CASSLGGSSYNEQFF.